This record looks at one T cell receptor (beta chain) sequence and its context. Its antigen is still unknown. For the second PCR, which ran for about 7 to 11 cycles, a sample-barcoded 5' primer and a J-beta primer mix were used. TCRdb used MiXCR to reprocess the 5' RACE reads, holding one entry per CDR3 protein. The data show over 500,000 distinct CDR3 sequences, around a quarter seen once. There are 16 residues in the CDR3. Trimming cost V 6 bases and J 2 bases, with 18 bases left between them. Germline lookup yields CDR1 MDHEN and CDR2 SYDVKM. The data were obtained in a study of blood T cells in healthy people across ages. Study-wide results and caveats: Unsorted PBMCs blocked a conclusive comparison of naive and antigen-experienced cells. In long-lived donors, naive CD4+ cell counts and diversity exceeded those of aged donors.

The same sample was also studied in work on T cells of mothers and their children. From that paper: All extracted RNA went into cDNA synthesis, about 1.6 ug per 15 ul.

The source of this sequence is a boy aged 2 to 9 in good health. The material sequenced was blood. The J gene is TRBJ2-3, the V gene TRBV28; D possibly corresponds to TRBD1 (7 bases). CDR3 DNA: TGTGCCAGCAGCCCAGGGGGGATTGGAACCACAGATACGCAGTATTTT. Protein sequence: CASSPGGIGTTDTQYF.